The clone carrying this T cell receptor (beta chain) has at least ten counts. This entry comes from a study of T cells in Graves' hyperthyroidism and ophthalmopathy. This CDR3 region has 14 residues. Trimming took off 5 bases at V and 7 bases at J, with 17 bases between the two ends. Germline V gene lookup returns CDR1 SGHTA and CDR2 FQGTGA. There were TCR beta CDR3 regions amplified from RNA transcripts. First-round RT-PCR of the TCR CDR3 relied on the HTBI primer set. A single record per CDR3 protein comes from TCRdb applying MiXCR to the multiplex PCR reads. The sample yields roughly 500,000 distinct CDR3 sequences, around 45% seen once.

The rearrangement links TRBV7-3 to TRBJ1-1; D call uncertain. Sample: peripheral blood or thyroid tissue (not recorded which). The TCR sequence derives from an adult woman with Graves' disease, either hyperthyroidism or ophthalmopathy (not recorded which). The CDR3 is CASSETAFGGEAFF. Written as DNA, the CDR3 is TGTGCCAGCAGCGAAACAGCGTTCGGCGGTGAAGCTTTCTTT.